The 19 T cell receptor beta chains below all came from one sample that was sequenced in a study of shared clonotypes between healthy human individuals. Here immunoSEQ multiplex PCR was the method, and the copy in TCRdb shows in-frame clones only, minus some. The repertoire consists of 2 million to 2.5 million clones, with 85% to 95% occurring once and the leading ten covering roughly 0.13%. The sample comprised naive CD4+ T cells sorted from blood. Subset reported: CD45RA+ positively selected. These receptors came from a young man in good health.

This clone was counted a single time. The J gene is TRBJ2-7, the V gene TRBV7-2; tentatively, D is TRBD2 (6 bases). Germline V lookup: CDR1 SGHTA, CDR2 FQGNSA. Trimming pared 3 bases from V and 6 bases from J, leaving 15 bases between. CDR3 length: 14 amino acids. CDR3 sequence (DNA): TGTGCCAGCAGCTTCGAGCGGGCCCCCGCCGAGCAGTACTTC. This gives the protein CASSFERAPAEQYF.

The rearrangement uses TRBV6-5 and TRBJ1-1; 9 nucleotides match TRBD1. The CDR3 spans 15 residues. Germline V gives CDR1 MNHEY, CDR2 SVGAGI. Losses at the gene ends were 0 bases for V and 6 bases for J; bases not matched to a gene: 5. The CDR3 region has the DNA TGTGCCAGCAGTTACTCGGGACAGGGTCCCCCTGAAGCTTTCTTT. Protein product: CASSYSGQGPPEAFF.

The genes are TRBV7-9 and TRBJ2-7, with D possibly matching TRBD1 (6 bases). V was shortened by 7 bases and J by 3 bases, with 13 bases between the two germline ends. This CDR3 contains 13 residues. Per germline, CDR1 SEHNR and CDR2 FQNEAQ (reference sequence). The CDR3 DNA follows: TGTGCCAGCACTCGGGACACCATCTACGAGCAGTACTTC. Protein: CASTRDTIYEQYF.

In the case of this clone: This sample also contains other DNA sequences that code for the same CDR3. The gene calls are TRBV6-1 and TRBJ2-7; the D call may be TRBD1 or TRBD2 (5 bases each). The V gene's germline CDR1 is MNHNS and CDR2 SASEGT. This CDR3 comprises 14 residues. Trimming removed 0 bases from V and 5 bases from J, with 11 bases in between. CDR3 protein: CASSEALRGDEQYF. CDR3 nucleotides: TGTGCCAGCAGTGAAGCGCTGAGGGGCGACGAGCAGTACTTC.

V usage is TRBV5-4 and J usage is TRBJ2-3; 7 positions agree with TRBD2. CDR3 size: 13 residues. V trimming: 10 bases; J trimming: 0 bases; junction bases outside the gene matches: 5. Germline V gives CDR1 SGHNT, CDR2 YYREEE (reference sequence). CDR3 amino acids: CACQTSSTDTQYF. The CDR3 region has the DNA TGTGCCTGCCAGACTAGCAGCACAGATACGCAGTATTTT.

The chain combines TRBV7-9 with TRBJ2-7; possibly TRBD2 for D (5 bases). Germline V CDR1 and CDR2: SEHNR, FQNEAQ (reference sequence). The CDR3 totals 14 residues. The V gene lost 4 bases and the J gene lost 5 bases, with 15 bases spanning the gap. Here the CDR3 DNA reads TGTGCCAGCAGCTCCGGCAGCGGTTTCAACGAGCAGTACTTC. Amino acid sequence: CASSSGSGFNEQYF.

V is TRBV5-1 and J is TRBJ2-5; D perhaps matches TRBD2 (6 bases). V lost 0 bases and J lost 1, with 13 bases in between. The CDR3 spans 16 residues. Looked up from germline, CDR1 is SGHRS and CDR2 is YFSETQ. CDR3 nucleotides: TGCGCCAGCAGCTTGGGCACTGGACTAACCCAAGAGACCCAGTACTTC. It translates to CASSLGTGLTQETQYF. The variable domain in full, completed from reference TRBV5-1 and TRBJ2-5, reads KAGVTQTPRYLIKTRGQQVTLSCSPISGHRSVSWYQQTPGQGLQFLFEYFSETQRNKGNFPGRFSGRQFSNSRSEMNVSTLELGDSALYLCASSLGTGLTQETQYFGPGTRLLVL.

The genes are TRBV18 and TRBJ2-6; the D gene is possibly TRBD2 (5 bases). This CDR3 is 17 amino acids long. Germline-derived CDR1 and CDR2 are KGHSH and LQKENI. V lost 0 bases and J lost 0, with 9 bases in between. Here the CDR3 reads CASSPPGLSSGANVLTF. The CDR3 DNA sequence: TGTGCCAGCTCACCACCAGGACTTAGCTCTGGGGCCAACGTCCTGACTTTC.

The chain employs TRBV27 and TRBJ1-4, with a tentative D call TRBD1 (6 bases). V lost 3 bases and J lost 8, with 16 bases in between. Germline V CDR1 and CDR2: MNHEY, SMNVEV (reference sequence). The CDR3 totals 15 residues. The DNA for the CDR3 is TGTGCCAGCAGTTTCTGGGGGCGGCCGGGGGAAAAACTGTTTTTT. Translating it yields CASSFWGRPGEKLFF.

The V and J genes are TRBV28 and TRBJ2-5, with 11 nucleotides matching TRBD2. Trimming cost V 4 bases and J 9 bases; bases outside gene matches: 10. There are 15 residues in the CDR3. Germline CDR1 MDHEN, CDR2 SYDVKM. This CDR3 reads CASSSIAGGPPAQYF. CDR3 bases: TGTGCCAGCAGTTCTATAGCGGGGGGGCCCCCGGCCCAGTACTTC. Complete variable domain (other parts from reference TRBV28 and TRBJ2-5): DVKVTQSSRYLVKRTGEKVFLECVQDMDHENMFWYRQDPGLGLRLIYFSYDVKMKEKGDIPEGYSVSREKKERFSLILESASTNQTSMYLCASSSIAGGPPAQYFGPGTRLLVL.

A note on this clone: A much larger clone differs from this one at a single base, so this may be a read error. Other DNA sequences from this sample encode an identical CDR3 as well. This chain uses TRBV7-8 with TRBJ2-5; 7 nucleotides match TRBD2. The tail of the sequence fits TRBJ2-7 better, so the J call may be wrong. The CDR3 spans 13 residues. Germline V CDR1 and CDR2: SGHVS, FQNEAQ. In DNA form, the CDR3 reads TGCGCCAGCAGACCCAGCGGGACCTACGAGCAGTACTTC. It codes for CASRPSGTYEQYF.

The rearrangement joins TRBV2 to TRBJ2-5; D uncertain. Trimming left V 6 bases short and J 1 base short, with 15 bases between. Germline V gene lookup returns CDR1 SNHLY and CDR2 FYNNEI. The CDR3 is 15 amino acids. The CDR3 loop is CASRPEVVVQETQYF. The CDR3 nucleotides read TGTGCCAGCAGGCCAGAAGTTGTCGTCCAAGAGACCCAGTACTTC.

V usage is TRBV7-9 and J usage is TRBJ1-2, with D possibly TRBD1 on 6 matching bases. Germline loops: CDR1 SEHNR, CDR2 FQNEAQ (reference sequence). The V and J ends lost 1 base and 3 bases respectively, with 9 bases between them. The CDR3 runs to 14 residues. The CDR3 spells CASSLGSGDYGYTF. CDR3 sequence (DNA): TGTGCCAGCAGCTTAGGGTCAGGGGACTATGGCTACACCTTC.

The J gene is TRBJ2-7, the V gene TRBV11-2; 8 nucleotides agree with TRBD1. V shed 1 base, J shed 7 bases, and the junction held 9 bases outside the gene matches. Germline CDR1 is SGHAT and CDR2 is FQNNGV. The CDR3 sequence is 15 residues long. Here the CDR3 reads CASSLGPDRAREQYF. CDR3 coding DNA: TGTGCCAGCAGCTTAGGCCCGGACAGGGCCAGAGAGCAGTACTTC.

The chain couples TRBV11-3 to TRBJ2-1; D unclear. The CDR3 length is 14 residues. Germline CDR1 SGHNT, CDR2 YENEEA. V lost 4 bases, J lost 6 bases, and 13 bases lay in between. The CDR3 region is CASSSTGTFNEQFF. The CDR3, as DNA: TGTGCCAGCAGCTCGACCGGAACCTTCAATGAGCAGTTCTTC.

To note about this clone: A junction boundary mismatches the germline segment, possibly from a read error. This chain connects TRBV7-7 to TRBJ2-5; D not certain. This CDR3 is built from 13 residues. From germline, CDR1 is SSHAT and CDR2 FNYEAQ (reference sequence). CDR3 nucleotides: TGTGCTAGCAGCTTGGATGGGCCGGGGACCCAGTACTTC. This codes for CASSLDGPGTQYF.

The chain has TRBV7-2 and TRBJ2-5; tentatively, D is TRBD2 (5 bases). With 7 bases removed from V and 1 base from J, the gap between germline ends came to 19 bases. Germline V gene sequence: CDR1 SGHTA, CDR2 FQGNSA. The CDR3 totals 16 residues. The CDR3 DNA reads as TGTGCCAGCACACCGCCCGGGCTAGCCTTCCAAGAGACCCAGTACTTC. It codes for CASTPPGLAFQETQYF.

This chain connects TRBV30 to TRBJ1-1; D not certain. The CDR3 runs 13 residues. CDR1 and CDR2 (germline): GTSNPN, SVGIG (reference sequence). V lost 6 bases and J lost 0, with 11 bases in between. The CDR3 DNA sequence: TGTGCCTGCCCCGTTGGGCTGAACACTGAAGCTTTCTTT. Translating it yields CACPVGLNTEAFF. The full variable domain, with the rest looked up from reference TRBV30 and TRBJ1-1, is SQTIHQWPATLVQPVGSPLSLECTVEGTSNPNLYWYRQAAGRGLQLLFYSVGIGQISSEVPQNLSASRPQDRQFILSSKKLLLSDSGFYLCACPVGLNTEAFFGQGTRLTVV.

The V and J genes are TRBV10-1 and TRBJ2-4; TRBD2 aligns across 7 bases. This CDR3 region has 15 residues. CDR1 and CDR2 (germline): WNHNN, SYGVQD (reference sequence). V gave up 2 bases and J gave up 4 bases; unmatched junction bases: 5. The CDR3 DNA is TGCGCCAGCAGTGAGGCTAGCGGAGATAAAAACATTCAGTACTTC. Protein product: CASSEASGDKNIQYF.